This TCR beta chain comes out of a study of early T cells in non-severe SARS-CoV-2 infection. Background on the study: Sequencing was performed on bulk RNA from unsorted whole blood, leaving chains unpaired.

Of note for this clonotype: Its target is unknown.

The CDR3 covers 16 residues. CDR1 and CDR2 from the germline V gene are LGHNT and FRNRAP. V lost 0 bases to trimming and J lost 5 bases, with 14 bases between them. Unique molecular identifiers were affixed to single, distinct cDNA molecules. TCRdb fed the 5' RACE reads into MiXCR, producing one record per CDR3 protein. The sample yields 75,000 to 80,000 distinct CDR3 sequences, roughly 10% seen once. Study-wide findings and caveats: VDJdb matching, biased toward anti-spike CD8 responses, missed private and CD4 specificities.

The chain couples TRBV12-5 to TRBJ2-1; maybe TRBD1 (6 bases). This receptor was identified in an adult who was a healthcare worker with PCR-confirmed SARS-CoV-2 infection or an uninfected control (not recorded which). Sample: whole blood, taken at baseline. CDR3 loop: CASGLVTTGSNNEQFF. CDR3 bases: TGTGCTAGTGGTTTGGTCACCACAGGGTCCAACAATGAGCAGTTCTTC.